The source of this T cell receptor (beta chain) is a study of blood T cell repertoires in COVID-19. At the level of the study: The study drew acute and convalescent COVID-19 samples from the United States, Italy and Spain. In each case, the material was cDNA or gDNA derived from T cells, B-cell-depleted T cells, or PBMCs.

The CDR3 runs 16 residues. Trimming took 3 bases from V and 3 from J; bases not matched to a gene: 3. Germline lookup yields CDR1 SGHTA and CDR2 FQGNSA. Original analysis: For nucleated cells, counts were estimated from reference gene primer amplification. Produced via immunoSEQ multiplex PCR; TCRdb's table is partial and in-frame only. From that table come the V and J calls and clone size; the DNA was used to work out D and trimming. The repertoire holds 38,000 or so clones, with roughly four fifths as singletons. V gene TRBV7-2 combines with J gene TRBJ2-3; 13 bases agree with TRBD2. The material sequenced was peripheral blood. This receptor was taken from a human donor in a cohort sampled during active or convalescent COVID-19. The donor label of this sample is uncertain. The DNA of the CDR3 is TGTGCCAGCAGCTTTCGACTAGCGGGAGGTACAGATACGCAGTATTTT. Translation: CASSFRLAGGTDTQYF.